This passage covers 4 T cell receptor beta chains from one sample sequenced in a study of OX40 agonist ivuxolimab in advanced cancers. Some clones are missing from TCRdb's copy, which holds only in-frame ones; the method was immunoSEQ multiplex PCR. The table includes roughly 80,000 clones, 85% detected once. Specimen: CD4+ or CD8+ T cells sorted from blood, collected in a trial of the OX40 agonist ivuxolimab. The origin of the receptors is an adult with an advanced solid tumor such as melanoma, head and neck, liver or kidney cancer.

The rearrangement links TRBV7-2 to TRBJ2-1; no reliable D call. V gave up 2 bases and J gave up 8 bases, with 10 bases separating them. CDR1 is SGHTA, CDR2 FQGNSA, per germline. The CDR3 covers 13 residues. CDR3 sequence (DNA): TGTGCCAGCAGCTTATACGTCGCCCATGAGCAGTTCTTC. This sequence encodes CASSLYVAHEQFF.

The V and J genes are TRBV19 and TRBJ2-5; TRBD2 might be the D (6 bases). This CDR3 contains 15 residues. V lost 6 bases and J lost 1, with 15 bases in between. Germline CDR1 and CDR2: LNHDA and SQIVND (reference sequence). The CDR3 DNA reads TGTGCCAGTAGCTATTCCGGGGACTTCCAAGAGACCCAGTACTTC. Translating gives CASSYSGDFQETQYF.

The chain combines TRBV11-2 with TRBJ1-4; 7 positions agree with TRBD1. The CDR3 covers 16 residues. Germline-derived CDR1 and CDR2 are SGHAT and FQNNGV. After removal of 5 bases from V and 5 bases from J, the junction contained 11 bases not matched to a gene. CDR3 nucleotides: TGTGCCAGCAGCCCCGCAAGGGGGCAGCTCAATGAAAAACTGTTTTTT. Translated: CASSPARGQLNEKLFF.

V is TRBV14 and J is TRBJ2-3; D remains ambiguous. The germline V and J ends were trimmed by 5 bases and 5 bases, with 14 bases remaining between them. CDR3 length: 14 residues. Per germline, CDR1 SGHDN and CDR2 FVKESK. The CDR3 region has the DNA TGTGCCAGCAGCGTCCGAAGGACCCAAGATACGCAGTATTTT. Translating it yields CASSVRRTQDTQYF.